The entry below describes one T cell receptor beta chain. Its antigen is undetermined. The sample is drawn from a study of cytomegalovirus exposure and HLA in healthy donors. The study, taken as a whole, reports: Specificity for CMV antigens was confirmed in vitro for three of the CMV-associated chains. First-cohort TCR clusters were later found to tend to co-occur in the 130 or so validation repertoires. Overall, approximately 150 TCR beta chains were annotated as cytomegalovirus-associated.

The assay was immunoSEQ multiplex PCR, and TCRdb's table has in-frame clones only and misses some. The sample holds approximately 300,000 clones; just over 85% are singletons and the top ten take 0.84%. Trimming removed 5 bases from V and 4 bases from J; junction bases left unmatched: 7. CDR1 is MNHNY and CDR2 is SVGAGI in the germline V gene (reference sequence). The CDR3 loop spans 15 amino acids. These donors were members of the approximately 110-subject validation cohort, a group separate from the approximately 620-subject first cohort. The sequenced sample consisted of PBMCs. V and J are TRBV6-6 and TRBJ2-1; 8 positions match TRBD2. The source of this sequence is a woman under 30 in good health and CMV-seronegative. The CDR3 region is CASSLGGEGYNEQFF. The CDR3 DNA sequence: TGTGCCAGCAGTCTCGGGGGGGAGGGGTACAATGAGCAGTTCTTC.